This T cell receptor (beta chain) derives from a study of cytomegalovirus exposure and HLA in healthy donors. To note about this clone: Its antigen is as yet unknown.

CDR1 and CDR2 (germline): SGHVS, FQNEAQ. The CDR3 loop spans 14 amino acids. Trimming pared 2 bases from V and 6 bases from J, leaving 13 bases between. Findings of the study overall: TCR beta sequences numbering about 17,000 were associated with HLA alleles at 0.05 false discovery rate in a later analysis. Only CMV serostatus was available as immune exposure information. Investigators reported 150 to 200 TCR beta chains as tied to cytomegalovirus.

The PCR had 60 Vbeta and 13 Jbeta primers. TCRdb keeps only in-frame clones here, not all; method: immunoSEQ multiplex PCR. The data contain around 120,000 clones, roughly 79% of them seen just once; the ten biggest clones take up about 0.63%. The specimen was PBMCs. The rearrangement uses TRBV7-8 and TRBJ1-2; tentatively, D is TRBD1 (6 bases). The sequence derives from a man between 18 and 35 years old in good health and CMV-seronegative. Here the CDR3 DNA reads TGTGCCAGCAGCTTAAGGGGGTTGCGGGATGGCTACACCTTC. Translation gives CASSLRGLRDGYTF.